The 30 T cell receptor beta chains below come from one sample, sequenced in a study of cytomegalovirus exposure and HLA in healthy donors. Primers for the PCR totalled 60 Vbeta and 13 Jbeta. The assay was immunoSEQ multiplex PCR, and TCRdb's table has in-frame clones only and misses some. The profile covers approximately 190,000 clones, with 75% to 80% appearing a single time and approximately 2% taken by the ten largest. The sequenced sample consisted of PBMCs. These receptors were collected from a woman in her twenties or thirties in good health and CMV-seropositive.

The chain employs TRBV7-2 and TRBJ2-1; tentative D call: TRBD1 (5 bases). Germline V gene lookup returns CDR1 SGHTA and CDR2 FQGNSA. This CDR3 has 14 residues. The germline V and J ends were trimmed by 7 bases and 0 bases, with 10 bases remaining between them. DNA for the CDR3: TGTGCCAGCAACTTTGACAGCTCCTACAATGAGCAGTTCTTC. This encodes CASNFDSSYNEQFF.

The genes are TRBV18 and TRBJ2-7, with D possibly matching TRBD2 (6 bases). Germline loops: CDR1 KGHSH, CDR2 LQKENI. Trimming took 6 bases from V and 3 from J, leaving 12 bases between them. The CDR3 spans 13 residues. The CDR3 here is CASSGGFLYEQYF. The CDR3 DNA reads TGTGCCAGCTCGGGGGGTTTCCTCTACGAGCAGTACTTC. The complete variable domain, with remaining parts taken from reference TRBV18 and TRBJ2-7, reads NAGVMQNPRHLVRRRGQEARLRCSPMKGHSHVYWYRQLPEEGLKFMVYLQKENIIDESGMPKERFSAEFPKEGPSILRIQQVVRGDSAAYFCASSGGFLYEQYFGPGTRLTVT.

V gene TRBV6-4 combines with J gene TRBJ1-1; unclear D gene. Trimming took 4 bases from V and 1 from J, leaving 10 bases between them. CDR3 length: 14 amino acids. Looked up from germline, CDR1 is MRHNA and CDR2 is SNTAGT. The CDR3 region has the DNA TGTGCCAGCAGTGCGTCCCCCGGGAACACTGAAGCTTTCTTT. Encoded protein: CASSASPGNTEAFF.

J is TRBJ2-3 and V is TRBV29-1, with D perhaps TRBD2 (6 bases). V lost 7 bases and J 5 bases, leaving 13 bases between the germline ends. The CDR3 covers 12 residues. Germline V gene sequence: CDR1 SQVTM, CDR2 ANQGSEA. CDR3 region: CSGEESRDTQYF. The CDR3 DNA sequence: TGCAGCGGGGAGGAGTCCAGAGATACGCAGTATTTT.

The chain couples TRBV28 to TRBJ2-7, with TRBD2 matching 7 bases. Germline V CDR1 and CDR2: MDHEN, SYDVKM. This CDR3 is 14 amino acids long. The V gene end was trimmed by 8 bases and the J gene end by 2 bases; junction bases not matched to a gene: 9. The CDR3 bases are TGTGCCAGCCCCCCAAGCGGGAAGCCCTACGAGCAGTACTTC. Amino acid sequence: CASPPSGKPYEQYF.

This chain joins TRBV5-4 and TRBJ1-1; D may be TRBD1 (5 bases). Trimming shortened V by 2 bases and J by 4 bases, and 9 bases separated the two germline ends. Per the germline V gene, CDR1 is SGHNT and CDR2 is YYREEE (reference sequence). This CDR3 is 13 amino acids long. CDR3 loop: CASSFGGVTEAFF. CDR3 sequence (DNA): TGTGCCAGCAGCTTTGGGGGGGTCACTGAAGCTTTCTTT.

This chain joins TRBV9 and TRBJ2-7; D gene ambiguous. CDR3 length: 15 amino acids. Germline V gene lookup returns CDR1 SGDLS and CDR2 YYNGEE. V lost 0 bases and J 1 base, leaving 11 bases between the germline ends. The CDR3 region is CASSVGVEASYEQYF. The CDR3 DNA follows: TGTGCCAGCAGCGTAGGGGTCGAGGCTTCCTACGAGCAGTACTTC.

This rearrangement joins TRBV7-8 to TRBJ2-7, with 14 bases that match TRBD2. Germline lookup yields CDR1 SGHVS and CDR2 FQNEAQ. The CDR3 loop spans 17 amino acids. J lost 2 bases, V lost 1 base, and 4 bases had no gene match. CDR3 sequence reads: CASSLGTSGGLTYEQYF. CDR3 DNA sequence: TGTGCCAGCAGCTTAGGGACTAGCGGGGGGCTCACCTACGAGCAGTACTTC.

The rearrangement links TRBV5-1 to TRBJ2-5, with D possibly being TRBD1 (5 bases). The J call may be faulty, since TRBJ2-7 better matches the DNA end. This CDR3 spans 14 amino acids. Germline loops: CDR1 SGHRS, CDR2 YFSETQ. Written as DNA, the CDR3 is TGCGCCAGCAGCTTGGTCCAGGGATTCTACGAGCAGTACTTC. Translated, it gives CASSLVQGFYEQYF.

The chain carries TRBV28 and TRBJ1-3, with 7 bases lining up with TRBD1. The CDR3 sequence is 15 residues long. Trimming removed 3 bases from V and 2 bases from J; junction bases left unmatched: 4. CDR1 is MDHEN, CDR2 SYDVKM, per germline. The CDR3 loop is CASSLTTGAGNTIYF. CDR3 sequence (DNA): TGTGCCAGCAGTTTGACCACAGGGGCTGGAAACACCATATATTTT. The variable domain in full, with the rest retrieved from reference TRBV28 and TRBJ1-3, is DVKVTQSSRYLVKRTGEKVFLECVQDMDHENMFWYRQDPGLGLRLIYFSYDVKMKEKGDIPEGYSVSREKKERFSLILESASTNQTSMYLCASSLTTGAGNTIYFGEGSWLTVV.

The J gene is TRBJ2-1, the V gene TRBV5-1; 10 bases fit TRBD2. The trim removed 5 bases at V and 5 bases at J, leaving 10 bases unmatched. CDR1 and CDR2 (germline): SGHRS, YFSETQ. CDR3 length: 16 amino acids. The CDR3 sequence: CASSSLGTSANNEQFF. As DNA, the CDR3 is TGCGCCAGCAGTTCCCTGGGGACTAGCGCTAACAATGAGCAGTTCTTC.

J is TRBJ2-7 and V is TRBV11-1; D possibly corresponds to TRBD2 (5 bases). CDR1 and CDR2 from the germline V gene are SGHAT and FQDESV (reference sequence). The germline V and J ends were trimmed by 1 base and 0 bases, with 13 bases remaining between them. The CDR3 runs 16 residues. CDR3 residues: CASSLDWAGSSYEQYF. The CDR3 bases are TGTGCCAGCAGCTTAGATTGGGCGGGTAGCTCCTACGAGCAGTACTTC.

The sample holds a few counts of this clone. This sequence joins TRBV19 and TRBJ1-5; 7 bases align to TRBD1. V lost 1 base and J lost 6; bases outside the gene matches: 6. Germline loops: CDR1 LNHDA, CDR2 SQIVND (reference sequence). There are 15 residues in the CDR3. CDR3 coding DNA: TGTGCCAGTAGTATAGTAGGGGGCGTCGGTCAGCCCCAGCATTTT. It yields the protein CASSIVGGVGQPQHF.

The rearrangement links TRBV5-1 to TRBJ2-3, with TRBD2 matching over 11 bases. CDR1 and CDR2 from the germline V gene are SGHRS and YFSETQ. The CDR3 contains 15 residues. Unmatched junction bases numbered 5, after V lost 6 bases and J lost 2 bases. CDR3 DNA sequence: TGCGCCAGCATTCAGACTAGCGGGGTCACAGATACGCAGTATTTT. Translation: CASIQTSGVTDTQYF.

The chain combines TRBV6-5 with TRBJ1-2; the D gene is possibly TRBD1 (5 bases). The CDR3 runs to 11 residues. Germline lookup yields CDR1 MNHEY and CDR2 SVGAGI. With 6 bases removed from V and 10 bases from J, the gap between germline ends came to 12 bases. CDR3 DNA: TGTGCCAGCAGGAACCGGGACTTCTACACCTTC. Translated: CASRNRDFYTF.

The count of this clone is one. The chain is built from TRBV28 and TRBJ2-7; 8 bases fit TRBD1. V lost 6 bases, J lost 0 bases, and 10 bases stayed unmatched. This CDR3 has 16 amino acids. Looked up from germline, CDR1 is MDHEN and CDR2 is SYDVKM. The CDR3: CASRDPGTGHSYEQYF. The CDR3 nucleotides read TGTGCCAGCAGAGATCCCGGGACAGGTCACTCCTACGAGCAGTACTTC.

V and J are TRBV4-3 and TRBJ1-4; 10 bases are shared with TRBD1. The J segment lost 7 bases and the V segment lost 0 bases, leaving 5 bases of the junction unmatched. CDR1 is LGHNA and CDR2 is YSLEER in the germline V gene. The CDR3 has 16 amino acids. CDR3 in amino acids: CASSQDLGTGAEKLFF. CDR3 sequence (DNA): TGCGCCAGCAGCCAAGATCTCGGGACAGGGGCTGAAAAACTGTTTTTT.

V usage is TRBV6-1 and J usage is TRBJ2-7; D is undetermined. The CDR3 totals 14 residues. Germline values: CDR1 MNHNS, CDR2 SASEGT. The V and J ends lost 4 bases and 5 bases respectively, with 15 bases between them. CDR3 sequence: CASSATPARDEQYF. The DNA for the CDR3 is TGTGCCAGCAGTGCCACCCCCGCCCGGGACGAGCAGTACTTC.

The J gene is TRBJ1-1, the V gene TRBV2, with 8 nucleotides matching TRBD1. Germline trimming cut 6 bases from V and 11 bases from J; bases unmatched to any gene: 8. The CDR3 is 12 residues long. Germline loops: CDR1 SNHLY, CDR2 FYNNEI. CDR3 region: CASSPTGVYAFF. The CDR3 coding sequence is TGTGCCAGCAGCCCGACAGGGGTTTATGCTTTCTTT.

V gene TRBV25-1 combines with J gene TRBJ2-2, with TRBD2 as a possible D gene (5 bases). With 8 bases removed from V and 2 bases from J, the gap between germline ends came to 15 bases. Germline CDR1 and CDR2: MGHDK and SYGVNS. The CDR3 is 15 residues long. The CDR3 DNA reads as TGTGCCAGCCTCCCGAAACGGGGAAACACCGGGGAGCTGTTTTTT. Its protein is CASLPKRGNTGELFF.

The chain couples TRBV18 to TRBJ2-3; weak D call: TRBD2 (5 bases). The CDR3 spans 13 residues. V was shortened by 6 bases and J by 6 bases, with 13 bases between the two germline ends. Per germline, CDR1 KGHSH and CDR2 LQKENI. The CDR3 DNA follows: TGTGCCAGCTCGACTATATCTGGGGATACGCAGTATTTT. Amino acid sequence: CASSTISGDTQYF.

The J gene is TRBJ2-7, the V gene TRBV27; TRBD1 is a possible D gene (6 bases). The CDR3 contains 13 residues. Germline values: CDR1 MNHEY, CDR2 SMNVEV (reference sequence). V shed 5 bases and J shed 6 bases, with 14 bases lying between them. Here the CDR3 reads CASSPLLGGEQYF. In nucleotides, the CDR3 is TGTGCCAGCAGTCCCCTCCTAGGGGGCGAGCAGTACTTC.

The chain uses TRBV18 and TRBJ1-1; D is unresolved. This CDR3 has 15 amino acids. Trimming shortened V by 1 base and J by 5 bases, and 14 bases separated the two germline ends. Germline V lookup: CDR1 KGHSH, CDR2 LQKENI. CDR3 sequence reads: CASSPQEGGWTEAFF. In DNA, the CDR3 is TGTGCCAGCTCACCACAAGAGGGAGGGTGGACTGAAGCTTTCTTT.

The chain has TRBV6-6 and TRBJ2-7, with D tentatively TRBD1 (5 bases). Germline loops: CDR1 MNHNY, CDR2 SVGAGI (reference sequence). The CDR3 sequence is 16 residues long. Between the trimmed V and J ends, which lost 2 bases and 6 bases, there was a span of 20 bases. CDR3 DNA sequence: TGTGCCAGCAGTTACACTACAGGACCCCTCTTCTGCGAGCAGTACTTC. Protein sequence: CASSYTTGPLFCEQYF.

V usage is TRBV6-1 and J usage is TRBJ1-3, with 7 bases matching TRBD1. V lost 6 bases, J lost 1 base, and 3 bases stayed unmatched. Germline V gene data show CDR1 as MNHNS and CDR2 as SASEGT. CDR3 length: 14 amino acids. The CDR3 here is CASRRQGSGNTIYF. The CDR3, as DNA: TGTGCCAGCAGGAGACAGGGTTCTGGAAACACCATATATTTT.

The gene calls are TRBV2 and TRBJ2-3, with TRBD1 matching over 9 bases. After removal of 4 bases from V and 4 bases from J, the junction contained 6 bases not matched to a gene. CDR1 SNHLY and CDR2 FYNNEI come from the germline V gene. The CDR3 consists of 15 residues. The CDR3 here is CASSGSRQGADTQYF. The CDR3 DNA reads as TGTGCCAGCAGTGGATCCCGACAGGGGGCAGATACGCAGTATTTT.

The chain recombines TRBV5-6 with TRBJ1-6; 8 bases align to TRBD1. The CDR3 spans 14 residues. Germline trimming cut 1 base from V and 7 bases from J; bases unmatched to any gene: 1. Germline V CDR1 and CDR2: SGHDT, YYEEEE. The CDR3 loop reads CASSLTGGNSPLHF. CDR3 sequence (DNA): TGTGCCAGCAGCTTGACAGGGGGAAATTCACCCCTCCACTTT.

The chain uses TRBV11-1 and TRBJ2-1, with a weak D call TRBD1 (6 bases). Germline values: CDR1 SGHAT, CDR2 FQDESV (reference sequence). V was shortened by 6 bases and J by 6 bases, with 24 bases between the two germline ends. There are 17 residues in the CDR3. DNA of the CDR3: TGTGCCAGCAGAATAGGGTCCGGGACATGGACTCGCAATGAGCAGTTCTTC. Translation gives CASRIGSGTWTRNEQFF.

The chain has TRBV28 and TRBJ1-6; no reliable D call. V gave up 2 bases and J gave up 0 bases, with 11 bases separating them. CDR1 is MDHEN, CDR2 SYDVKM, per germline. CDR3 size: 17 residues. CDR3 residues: CASSLTLGSSYNSPLHF. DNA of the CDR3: TGTGCCAGCAGTTTAACGTTAGGGAGCTCCTATAATTCACCCCTCCACTTT.

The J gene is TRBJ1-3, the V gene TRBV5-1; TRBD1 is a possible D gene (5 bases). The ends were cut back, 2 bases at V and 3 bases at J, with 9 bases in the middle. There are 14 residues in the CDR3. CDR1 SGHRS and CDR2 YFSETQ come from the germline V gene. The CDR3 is CASSLGDSGNTIYF. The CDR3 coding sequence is TGCGCCAGCAGCTTAGGAGACAGTGGAAACACCATATATTTT.